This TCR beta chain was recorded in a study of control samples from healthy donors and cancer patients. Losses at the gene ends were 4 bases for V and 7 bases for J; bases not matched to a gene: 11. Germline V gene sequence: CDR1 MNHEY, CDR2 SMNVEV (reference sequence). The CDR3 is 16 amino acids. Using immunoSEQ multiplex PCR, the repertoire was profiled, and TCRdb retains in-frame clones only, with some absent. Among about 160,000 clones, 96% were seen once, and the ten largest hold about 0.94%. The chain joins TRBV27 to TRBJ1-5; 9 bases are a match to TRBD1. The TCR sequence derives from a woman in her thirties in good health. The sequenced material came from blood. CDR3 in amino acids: CASSSFGQGNTQPQHF. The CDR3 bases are TGTGCCAGCAGTTCCTTCGGACAGGGGAATACGCAGCCCCAGCATTTT.